The 20 T cell receptor beta chains below come from one sample, sequenced in a study of cytotoxic CD8 clonotypes in ibrutinib-treated CLL (dated by TCRdb to the early 2020s). Libraries were constructed by the immunoSEQ multiplex PCR assay. Here the immuneACCESS table is served through TCRdb, limited to in-frame sequences with V and J called. Missing clones are a known gap in these copies; in checked studies unresolved V genes cover under half, and the rest lacks a known reason. This sample is represented by 110,000 to 150,000 clones; about 80% of them were singletons. 13% of the sample is in the top ten clones. The time point label, as the study defines it: about a year on ibrutinib. Source: PBMCs, taken after 12 months of ibrutinib treatment. These receptors were collected from a human donor with chronic lymphocytic leukemia.

The chain uses TRBV28 and TRBJ2-3; the match to TRBD1 covers 8 bases. The CDR3 is made up of 16 amino acids. CDR1 and CDR2 from the germline V gene are MDHEN and SYDVKM. V lost 7 bases to trimming and J lost 3 bases; unmatched junction nucleotides: 12. CDR3 nucleotides: TGTGCCAGCACCTCAAGGACAGGGAGTTATACAGATACGCAGTATTTT. Encoded protein: CASTSRTGSYTDTQYF.

This rearrangement joins TRBV30 to TRBJ1-2, with D uncertain. Deletions cut 0 bases from V and 1 base from J, with 9 bases between. CDR1 is GTSNPN, CDR2 SVGIG, per germline (reference sequence). CDR3 length: 14 residues. In DNA, the CDR3 is TGTGCCTGGAGTGTACTCACAAATAACTATGGCTACACCTTC. Its protein is CAWSVLTNNYGYTF.

The chain links TRBV7-2 to TRBJ1-2; the D is unclear. Germline V gives CDR1 SGHTA, CDR2 FQGNSA. With 1 base removed from V and 8 bases from J, the gap between germline ends came to 8 bases. The length of the CDR3 is 12 residues. As DNA, the CDR3 is TGTGCCAGCAGCTTAGGCGGCGGGGGCTACACCTTC. Its translation: CASSLGGGGYTF. The whole variable domain, filled in from reference TRBV7-2 and TRBJ1-2, reads GAGVSQSPSNKVTEKGKDVELRCDPISGHTALYWYRQSLGQGLEFLIYFQGNSAPDKSGLPSDRFSAERTGGSVSTLTIQRTQQEDSAVYLCASSLGGGGYTFGSGTRLTVV.

This CDR3 is CASSSHPTGEQYF. The CDR3 DNA reads TGTGCCAGCAGCTCCCACCCGACTGGTGAGCAGTACTTC. The chain uses TRBV7-3 and TRBJ2-7; D is undetermined. From germline, CDR1 is SGHTA and CDR2 FQGTGA. Trimming stripped 4 bases from V and 7 bases from J, with 14 bases between. The CDR3 length is 13 residues.

This chain joins TRBV2 and TRBJ1-1; D remains ambiguous. The CDR3 covers 14 residues. Trimming shortened V by 2 bases and J by 2 bases, and 9 bases separated the two germline ends. The germline gives CDR1 SNHLY, CDR2 FYNNEI. The CDR3 sequence is CASSEWADNTEAFF. CDR3 nucleotides: TGTGCCAGCAGTGAATGGGCAGATAACACTGAAGCTTTCTTT.

J is TRBJ2-7 and V is TRBV7-2; D is unclear. CDR3 length: 14 amino acids. The V end lost 1 base, the J end lost 1 base, and 8 bases lay between the germline ends. CDR1 is SGHTA, CDR2 FQGNSA, per germline. The CDR3 region is CASSLEVLSYEQYF. DNA for the CDR3: TGTGCCAGCAGCTTAGAGGTCCTTTCCTACGAGCAGTACTTC.

This chain uses TRBV7-8 with TRBJ2-2; 11 bases map to TRBD2. There are 16 residues in the CDR3. V was clipped by 5 bases and J by 3 bases; unmatched bases: 5. CDR1 and CDR2 (germline): SGHVS, FQNEAQ. CDR3 nucleotides: TGTGCCAGCAGCCGTAGCGGGAGGGCCGACACCGGGGAGCTGTTTTTT. It translates to CASSRSGRADTGELFF.

The chain couples TRBV6-5 to TRBJ1-1, with no clear D. The CDR3 is 15 residues long. Germline values: CDR1 MNHEY, CDR2 SVGAGI. V was shortened by 0 bases and J by 4 bases, with 12 bases between the two germline ends. CDR3 bases: TGTGCCAGCAGTTACTCGCTAGGGAGTTCCACTGAAGCTTTCTTT. The encoded protein is CASSYSLGSSTEAFF.

The chain uses TRBV27 and TRBJ2-2; 9 bases fit TRBD1. Germline CDR1 and CDR2: MNHEY and SMNVEV (reference sequence). V dropped 6 bases and J dropped 7; count of bases not matched to a gene: 18. CDR3 length: 18 residues. The CDR3 spells CASRDFTGQGFSDGELFF. The DNA for the CDR3 is TGTGCCAGCAGGGATTTTACGGGACAGGGTTTTAGTGACGGGGAGCTGTTTTTT.

This chain connects TRBV10-1 to TRBJ2-5; 8 bases match TRBD1. Trimming took 4 bases from V and 4 from J; bases not matched to a gene: 8. The CDR3 is 15 amino acids. Germline V gene lookup returns CDR1 WNHNN and CDR2 SYGVQD (reference sequence). The CDR3 is CASSGTGKFGETQYF. The CDR3 nucleotides are TGCGCCAGCAGTGGGACAGGGAAGTTCGGAGAGACCCAGTACTTC.

The J gene is TRBJ2-7, the V gene TRBV6-6, with TRBD1 as a possible D gene (6 bases). The CDR3 is 16 residues long. Trimming took 6 bases from V and 2 from J, leaving 20 bases between them. Germline CDR1 is MNHNY and CDR2 is SVGAGI (reference sequence). CDR3 residues: CASSLSGGLEAYEQYF. CDR3 nucleotides: TGTGCCAGCAGCTTAAGTGGGGGCCTAGAGGCCTACGAGCAGTACTTC.

J is TRBJ2-5 and V is TRBV18, with TRBD2 matching over 7 bases. CDR1 KGHSH and CDR2 LQKENI come from the germline V gene. The V segment lost 4 bases and the J segment 2 bases; nucleotides outside the gene matches: 4. The CDR3 is 14 residues long. The CDR3 loop is CASSQPGGQETQYF. As DNA, the CDR3 is TGTGCCAGCTCACAACCGGGAGGACAAGAGACCCAGTACTTC.

This clone occurred once. This chain links TRBV5-4 with TRBJ2-2; 7 positions agree with TRBD2. V trimming: 3 bases; J trimming: 0 bases; junction bases outside the gene matches: 11. Germline-derived CDR1 and CDR2 are SGHNT and YYREEE (reference sequence). CDR3 length equals 18 residues. CDR3 DNA sequence: TGTGCCAGCAGCTCCAGAAGGGCGGGAGCTTCGAACACCGGGGAGCTGTTTTTT. It encodes CASSSRRAGASNTGELFF.

V usage is TRBV6-5 and J usage is TRBJ2-3; D is unclear. Germline V gives CDR1 MNHEY, CDR2 SVGAGI. The V and J ends lost 6 bases and 2 bases respectively, with 12 bases between them. This CDR3 has 14 amino acids. The CDR3 nucleotides are TGTGCCAGCAGACCACATAACCCCACAGATACGCAGTATTTT. Translation: CASRPHNPTDTQYF.

The chain carries TRBV27 and TRBJ2-7; 13 bases agree with TRBD2. J gave up 1 base and V 1 base, and 10 bases lay outside the gene matches. The CDR3 is 19 amino acids. The germline V gene encodes CDR1 MNHEY and CDR2 SMNVEV (reference sequence). The CDR3 region is CASSLLSGLAGVRSYEQYF. Written as DNA, the CDR3 is TGTGCCAGCAGTTTATTAAGCGGACTAGCGGGAGTGCGGTCCTACGAGCAGTACTTC.

In this sample, this clone turned up a few times. The J gene is TRBJ1-5, the V gene TRBV5-6; tentatively, D is TRBD1 (5 bases). V lost 2 bases and J lost 0, with 9 bases in between. The CDR3 is 15 amino acids. Germline loops: CDR1 SGHDT, CDR2 YYEEEE. Here the CDR3 DNA reads TGTGCCAGCAGCTTACAGGTCTATAGCAATCAGCCCCAGCATTTT. Amino acids: CASSLQVYSNQPQHF.

The sample holds a few counts of this clone. The chain uses TRBV4-3 and TRBJ2-1; the D is unclear. The germline gives CDR1 LGHNA, CDR2 YSLEER. The CDR3 runs to 13 residues. V lost 1 base to trimming and J lost 4 bases, with 5 bases between them. DNA of the CDR3: TGCGCCAGCAGCCAAGGGCCTTACAATGAGCAGTTCTTC. This sequence encodes CASSQGPYNEQFF.

The V gene is TRBV4-2, the J gene TRBJ1-4, with TRBD1 matching over 8 bases. J was trimmed by 8 bases and V by 4 bases; bases with no gene match: 9. Germline V CDR1 and CDR2: LGHNA, YNFKEQ. CDR3 length equals 15 residues. The CDR3 protein is CASSRDRGGGEKLFF. In DNA, the CDR3 is TGTGCCAGCAGCCGAGACAGGGGAGGTGGCGAAAAACTGTTTTTT.

The table lists this clone with a few counts. The gene calls are TRBV9 and TRBJ1-1; 7 bases map to TRBD1. Germline loops: CDR1 SGDLS, CDR2 YYNGEE. V lost 3 bases, J lost 1 base, and 6 bases stayed unmatched. The CDR3 has 15 amino acids. The CDR3 nucleotides are TGTGCCAGCAGCGCCCCCGGGACAGAGAACACTGAAGCTTTCTTT. This codes for CASSAPGTENTEAFF. Filled out from reference TRBV9 and TRBJ1-1, the complete variable domain reads DSGVTQTPKHLITATGQRVTLRCSPRSGDLSVYWYQQSLDQGLQFLIQYYNGEERAKGNILERFSAQQFPDLHSELNLSSLELGDSALYFCASSAPGTENTEAFFGQGTRLTVV.

CDR3 DNA: TGTGCCAGCAGTTTCCTTACCACCGGGACTGAAGCTTTCTTT. Its protein is CASSFLTTGTEAFF. V and J are TRBV27 and TRBJ1-1; D remains ambiguous. Germline V gene lookup returns CDR1 MNHEY and CDR2 SMNVEV (reference sequence). V was clipped by 3 bases and J by 5 bases, with 13 bases between them. The CDR3 is 14 amino acids.